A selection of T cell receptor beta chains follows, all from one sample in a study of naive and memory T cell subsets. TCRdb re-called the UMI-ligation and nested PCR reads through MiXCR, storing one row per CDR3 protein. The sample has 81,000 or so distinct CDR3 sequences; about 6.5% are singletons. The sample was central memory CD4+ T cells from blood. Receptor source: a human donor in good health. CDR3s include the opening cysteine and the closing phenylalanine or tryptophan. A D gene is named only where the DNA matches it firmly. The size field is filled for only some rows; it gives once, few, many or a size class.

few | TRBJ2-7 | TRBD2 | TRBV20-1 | CSAKRESRYEQYF | TGCAGTGCGAAGCGGGAGAGCCGCTACGAGCAGTACTTC
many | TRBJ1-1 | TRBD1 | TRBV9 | CASSAPRGGGAEAFF | TGTGCCAGCAGCGCACCCAGGGGGGGAGGCGCTGAAGCTTTCTTT
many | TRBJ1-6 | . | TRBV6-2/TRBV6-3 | CASSPHLRVSYNSPLHF | TGTGCCAGCAGTCCCCACCTCCGTGTCTCCTATAATTCACCCCTCCACTTT
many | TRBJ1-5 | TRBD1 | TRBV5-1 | CASKKRTGENQPQHF | TGCGCCAGCAAGAAACGGACAGGGGAAAATCAGCCCCAGCATTTT
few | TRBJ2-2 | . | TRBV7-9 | CASSPPGSTTGELFF | TGTGCCAGCAGCCCCCCCGGCTCTACCACCGGGGAGCTGTTTTTT
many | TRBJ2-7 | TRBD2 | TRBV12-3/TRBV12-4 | CASSSRTSGRQSYEQYF | TGTGCCAGCAGTTCCCGGACTAGCGGGAGGCAATCCTACGAGCAGTACTTC
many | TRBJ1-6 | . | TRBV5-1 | CASSPTAGVRSYNSPLHF | TGCGCCAGCAGCCCAACCGCAGGGGTACGCTCCTATAATTCACCCCTCCACTTT
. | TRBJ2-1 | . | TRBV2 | CASSEAWTYNEQFF | TGTGCCAGCAGTGAGGCCTGGACGTACAATGAGCAGTTCTTC
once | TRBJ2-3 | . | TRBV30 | CAWSVRDNGAQYF | TGTGCCTGGAGTGTAAGAGATAATGGGGCGCAGTATTTT
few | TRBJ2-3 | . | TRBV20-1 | CSASRQTITDTQYF | TGCAGTGCTAGCCGGCAGACCATCACAGATACGCAGTATTTT
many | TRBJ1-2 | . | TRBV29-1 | CSVEDQAGGYYGYTF | TGCAGCGTTGAAGATCAGGCGGGGGGCTACTATGGCTACACCTTC
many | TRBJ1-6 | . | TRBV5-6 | CASSFGPRRDNSPLHF | TGTGCCAGCAGCTTTGGACCTCGACGAGATAATTCACCCCTCCACTTT
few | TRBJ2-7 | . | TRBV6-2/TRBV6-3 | CASSRPDKLQGVENEQYF | TGTGCCAGCAGTCGCCCAGATAAGCTCCAGGGAGTTGAGAACGAGCAGTACTTC
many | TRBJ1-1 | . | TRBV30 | CAWDRPMNTEAFF | TGTGCCTGGGACAGGCCCATGAACACTGAAGCTTTCTTT
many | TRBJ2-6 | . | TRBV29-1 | CSVAPGANVLTF | TGCAGCGTTGCGCCTGGGGCCAACGTCCTGACTTTC
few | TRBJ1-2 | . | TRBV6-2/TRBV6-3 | CASSQQYYGYTF | TGTGCCAGCAGTCAACAATACTATGGCTACACCTTC
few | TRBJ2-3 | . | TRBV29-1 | CSVHFLGGSRNTDTQYF | TGCAGCGTTCATTTCTTAGGGGGGAGTAGGAACACAGATACGCAGTATTTT
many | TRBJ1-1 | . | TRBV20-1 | CSASVRNTEAFF | TGCAGTGCTAGTGTCCGGAACACTGAAGCTTTCTTT
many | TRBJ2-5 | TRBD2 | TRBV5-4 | CASSLGGTSETQYF | TGTGCCAGCAGCTTGGGTGGGACTAGCGAGACCCAGTACTTC
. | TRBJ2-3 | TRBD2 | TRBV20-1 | CSASGLAGGRYTDTQYF | TGCAGTGCTTCGGGACTAGCGGGGGGGAGATACACAGATACGCAGTATTTT
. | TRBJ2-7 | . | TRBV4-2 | CASSGHGGGDLYEQYF | TGTGCCAGCAGCGGTCATGGAGGAGGCGACCTCTACGAGCAGTACTTC
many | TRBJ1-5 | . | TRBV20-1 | CSARRSGINQPQHF | TGCAGTGCTAGGAGATCAGGGATCAATCAGCCCCAGCATTTT
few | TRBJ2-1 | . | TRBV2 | CASSAGDLYEQFF | TGTGCCAGCAGTGCGGGGGATCTCTATGAGCAGTTCTTC
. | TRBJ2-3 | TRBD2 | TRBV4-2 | CASSQVLSSGGPDTQYF | TGTGCCAGCAGCCAAGTCCTATCCAGCGGGGGTCCAGATACGCAGTATTTT
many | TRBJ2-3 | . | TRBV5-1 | CASSLWTPSTDTQYF | TGCGCCAGCAGCTTGTGGACCCCTAGCACAGATACGCAGTATTTT
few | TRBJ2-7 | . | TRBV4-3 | CASSQGGARPEQYF | TGCGCCAGCAGCCAAGGGGGGGCACGGCCCGAGCAGTACTTC
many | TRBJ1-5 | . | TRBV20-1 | CSARDGQGGSNQPQHF | TGCAGTGCTAGAGATGGGCAGGGCGGAAGCAATCAGCCCCAGCATTTT
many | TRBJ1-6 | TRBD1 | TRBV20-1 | CSAWTGLSSYNSPLHF | TGCAGTGCATGGACAGGACTTAGCTCCTATAATTCACCCCTCCACTTT
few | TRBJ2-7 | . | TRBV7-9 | CASSYTGAEQYF | TGTGCCAGCAGCTACACTGGGGCCGAGCAGTACTTC
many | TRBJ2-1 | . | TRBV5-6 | CASSGDGSYNEQFF | TGTGCCAGCAGCGGGGACGGCTCCTACAATGAGCAGTTCTTC
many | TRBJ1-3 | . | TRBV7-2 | CASSSPPGDYTIYF | TGTGCCAGCAGCTCCCCCCCGGGGGATTACACCATATATTTT
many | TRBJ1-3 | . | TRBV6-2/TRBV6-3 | CASSSNRKTYSGNTIYF | TGTGCCAGCAGTTCCAACAGGAAGACGTACTCTGGAAACACCATATATTTT
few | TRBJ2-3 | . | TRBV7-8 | CASSPSLGALLYF | TGTGCCAGCAGCCCCAGCCTAGGGGCTTTGTTGTATTTT
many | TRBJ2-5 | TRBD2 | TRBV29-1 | CSSWTSGKQETQYF | TGCAGCTCCTGGACTAGCGGAAAACAAGAGACCCAGTACTTC
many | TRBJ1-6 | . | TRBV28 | CASSRVITGSPLHF | TGTGCCAGCAGCAGGGTAATTACTGGATCACCCCTCCACTTT
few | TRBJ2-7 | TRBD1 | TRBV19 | CASSGGQGSYEQYF | TGTGCCAGTAGTGGGGGACAGGGGTCATACGAGCAGTACTTC
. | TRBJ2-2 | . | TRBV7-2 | CASSLIRGLPDPGELFF | TGTGCCAGCAGCTTAATCCGGGGACTCCCCGACCCCGGGGAGCTGTTTTTT
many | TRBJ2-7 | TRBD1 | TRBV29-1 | CSVEGQSYEQYF | TGCAGCGTTGAGGGACAGTCCTACGAGCAGTACTTC
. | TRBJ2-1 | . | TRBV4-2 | CASSPTDPGSYNEQFF | TGTGCCAGCAGCCCGACAGACCCAGGATCCTACAATGAGCAGTTCTTC
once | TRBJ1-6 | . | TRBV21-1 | CAILGETGVVSPLHF | TGTGCCATTCTAGGGGAGACAGGTGTTGTCTCACCCCTCCACTTT
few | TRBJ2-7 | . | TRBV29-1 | CSVYTGTPSYEQYF | TGCAGCGTTTACACCGGGACACCCTCCTACGAGCAGTACTTC
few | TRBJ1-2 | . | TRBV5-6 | CASSITRANYGYTF | TGTGCCAGCAGCATAACACGGGCTAACTATGGCTACACCTTC
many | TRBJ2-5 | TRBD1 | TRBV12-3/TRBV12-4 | CASSPSDRDQETQYF | TGTGCCAGCAGTCCATCGGACAGGGACCAAGAGACCCAGTACTTC
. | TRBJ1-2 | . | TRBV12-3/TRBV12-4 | CASSLQGRYYGYTF | TGTGCCAGCAGTTTACAGGGTCGGTACTATGGCTACACCTTC
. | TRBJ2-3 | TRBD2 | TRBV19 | CATMGLAKSTDTQYF | TGTGCCACGATGGGACTAGCGAAGAGCACAGATACGCAGTATTTT
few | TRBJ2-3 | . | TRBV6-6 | CASSYGNEGTDTQYF | TGTGCCAGCAGTTACGGGAACGAAGGCACAGATACGCAGTATTTT
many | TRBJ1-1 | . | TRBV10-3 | CAIASIDRWNTEAFF | TGTGCCATCGCCAGTATCGACAGGTGGAACACTGAAGCTTTCTTT
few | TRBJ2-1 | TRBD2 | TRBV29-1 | CSVEDRVASGSSYNEQFF | TGCAGCGTTGAAGATCGAGTCGCTAGCGGAAGCTCCTACAATGAGCAGTTCTTC
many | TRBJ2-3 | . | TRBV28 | CASGEQGSFTDTQYF | TGTGCCAGCGGCGAACAGGGCTCCTTCACAGATACGCAGTATTTT
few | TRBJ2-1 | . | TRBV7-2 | CASSPLRHNEQFF | TGTGCCAGCAGCCCCCTCCGGCACAATGAGCAGTTCTTC
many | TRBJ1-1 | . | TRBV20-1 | CSASPLSHRRGVANTEAFF | TGCAGTGCTAGCCCCTTGTCCCACCGAAGGGGAGTCGCGAACACTGAAGCTTTCTTT
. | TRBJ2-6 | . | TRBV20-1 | CSASTNSGANVLTF | TGCAGTGCTAGTACTAACTCTGGGGCCAACGTCCTGACTTTC
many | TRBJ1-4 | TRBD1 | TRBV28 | CASTSPTGGYGKLFF | TGTGCCAGCACCTCCCCGACAGGGGGCTATGGAAAACTGTTTTTT
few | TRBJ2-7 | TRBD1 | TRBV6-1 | CASSDPHRDRSYEQYF | TGTGCCAGCAGTGATCCCCACCGGGACAGAAGTTACGAGCAGTACTTC
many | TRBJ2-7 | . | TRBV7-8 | CASSFRGGYEQYF | TGTGCCAGCAGCTTCAGGGGAGGATACGAGCAGTACTTC
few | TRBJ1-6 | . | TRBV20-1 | CSAREHSSYNSPLHF | TGCAGTGCTAGAGAGCACAGCTCCTATAATTCACCCCTCCACTTT
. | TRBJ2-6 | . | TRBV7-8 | CASSSQGGGANVLTF | TGTGCCAGCAGCTCTCAGGGAGGAGGGGCCAACGTCCTGACTTTC
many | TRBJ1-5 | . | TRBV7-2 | CASSLGAGGNQPQHF | TGTGCCAGCAGCTTAGGGGCAGGGGGCAATCAGCCCCAGCATTTT
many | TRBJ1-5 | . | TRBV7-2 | CASSLVGLGLGGNQPQHF | TGTGCCAGCAGCTTAGTGGGCCTAGGCCTTGGTGGCAATCAGCCCCAGCATTTT